The 17 T cell receptor beta chains below all came from one sample that was sequenced in a study of blood T cells in healthy people across ages. The authors ran a second PCR of 7 to 11 cycles using a sample-barcoded 5' primer and a J-beta primer mix. TCRdb itself ran the 5' RACE reads through MiXCR, one entry per CDR3 protein. The table shows around 1,000,000 distinct CDR3 sequences, with 30% to 40% occurring only once. The specimen sequenced was blood. The receptors originated from a man aged 18 to 30 in good health.

This clonotype was seen a handful of times. The rearrangement uses TRBV11-2 and TRBJ1-4; D ambiguous. V was trimmed by 10 bases and J by 7 bases, leaving 13 bases between them. The CDR3 contains 12 residues. The germline V gene encodes CDR1 SGHAT and CDR2 FQNNGV. The CDR3, as DNA: TGTGCCACCTCCATGGGCGGTGAAAAACTGTTTTTT. This sequence encodes CATSMGGEKLFF.

The V gene is TRBV12-3 or TRBV12-4, the J gene TRBJ1-4; D not certain. V lost 3 bases to trimming and J lost 7 bases, with 9 bases between them. The CDR3 covers 13 residues. CDR3 sequence: CASSFSGSEKLFF. CDR3 nucleotide sequence: TGTGCCAGCAGTTTTTCCGGCTCTGAAAAACTGTTTTTT.

V usage is TRBV2 and J usage is TRBJ2-2; D call uncertain. Germline V gene data show CDR1 as SNHLY and CDR2 as FYNNEI. This CDR3 is built from 14 residues. V lost 6 bases and J lost 7, with 15 bases in between. CDR3 amino acids: CASRSRLEIGELFF. The DNA of the CDR3 is TGTGCCAGCAGATCTCGTCTAGAGATCGGGGAGCTGTTTTTT.

In its sample, this clonotype was seen a few times. This rearrangement joins TRBV7-2 to TRBJ1-2; D remains ambiguous. The CDR3 is 13 residues long. Per germline, CDR1 SGHTA and CDR2 FQGNSA. Trimming pared 5 bases from V and 4 bases from J, leaving 11 bases between. The CDR3 region is CASSSPGIYGYTF. The DNA for the CDR3 is TGTGCCAGCAGCAGCCCGGGTATCTATGGCTACACCTTC. Full variable domain (remainder filled in from reference TRBV7-2 and TRBJ1-2): GAGVSQSPSNKVTEKGKDVELRCDPISGHTALYWYRQSLGQGLEFLIYFQGNSAPDKSGLPSDRFSAERTGGSVSTLTIQRTQQEDSAVYLCASSSPGIYGYTFGSGTRLTVV.

The chain joins TRBV6-2 or TRBV6-3 to TRBJ2-3; 12 bases agree with TRBD2. V shed 4 bases, J shed 5 bases, and the junction held 7 bases outside the gene matches. This CDR3 has 16 amino acids. Germline V lookup: CDR1 MNHEY, CDR2 SVGEGT. DNA for the CDR3: TGTGCCAGCAGTTCCCCTAGCGGGGGGGTTAAAGATACGCAGTATTTT. Its translation is CASSSPSGGVKDTQYF.

This rearrangement joins TRBV5-1 to TRBJ1-1; perhaps TRBD1 as D (6 bases). Deletions cut 0 bases from V and 1 base from J, with 13 bases between. In germline, CDR1 is SGHRS, CDR2 YFSETQ. The CDR3 runs to 16 residues. DNA of the CDR3: TGCGCCAGCAGCTTGGTTGGGGGGCAGGGGAACACTGAAGCTTTCTTT. This codes for CASSLVGGQGNTEAFF.

The table lists this clonotype with a few counts. CDR3: CASSLAWDSPQGYTF. For the CDR3, the DNA is TGTGCCAGCAGCTTAGCTTGGGACAGTCCGCAGGGCTACACCTTC. The chain combines TRBV7-2 with TRBJ1-2, with TRBD1 matching over 7 bases. J was trimmed by 8 bases and V by 0 bases; bases with no gene match: 9. This CDR3 is 15 amino acids long. Germline V gives CDR1 SGHTA, CDR2 FQGNSA.

The rearrangement links TRBV27 to TRBJ2-3; weak D call: TRBD2 (7 bases). V lost 2 bases and J lost 2, with 17 bases in between. The CDR3 consists of 17 residues. Germline lookup yields CDR1 MNHEY and CDR2 SMNVEV (reference sequence). DNA of the CDR3: TGTGCCAGCAGTTTAAGCCCTGGGGGGGCAAACACAGATACGCAGTATTTT. This codes for CASSLSPGGANTDTQYF.

This clonotype was recorded at least ten times. The gene calls are TRBV4-3 and TRBJ2-3; D unclear. Per germline, CDR1 LGHNA and CDR2 YSLEER. The V end lost 0 bases, the J end lost 0 bases, and 10 bases lay between the germline ends. The CDR3 has 16 residues. The CDR3 DNA reads TGCGCCAGCAGCCAAGAATACAGCCCTAGCACAGATACGCAGTATTTT. Translation gives CASSQEYSPSTDTQYF.

The rearrangement links TRBV20-1 to TRBJ2-3; the D call may be TRBD1 or TRBD2 (5 bases each). Germline assignment: CDR1 DFQATT and CDR2 SNEGSKA (reference sequence). V lost 5 bases to trimming and J lost 7 bases, with 7 bases between them. This CDR3 spans 10 amino acids. CDR3 residues: CSAWGNTQYF. CDR3 DNA sequence: TGCAGTGCTTGGGGGAATACGCAGTATTTT.

This clonotype was observed a handful of times. The chain uses TRBV27 and TRBJ1-2; D call uncertain. CDR1 and CDR2 (germline): MNHEY, SMNVEV (reference sequence). V was clipped by 3 bases and J by 8 bases, with 16 bases between them. This CDR3 has 14 residues. This chain's CDR3 is CASSFYTVGVGYTF. CDR3 DNA sequence: TGTGCCAGCAGTTTTTATACCGTCGGCGTGGGCTACACCTTC.

This chain uses TRBV12-3 or TRBV12-4 with TRBJ1-2, with TRBD1 matching over 10 bases. With 3 bases clipped from V and 0 bases from J, the junction kept 16 bases outside the gene matches. The CDR3 length is 20 residues. The CDR3 sequence is CASSFLGTGVGELSNYGYTF. DNA of the CDR3: TGTGCCAGCAGTTTTTTAGGGACAGGGGTGGGGGAACTCTCTAACTATGGCTACACCTTC.

The chain carries TRBV6-1 and TRBJ2-4; 7 nucleotides align to TRBD1. Germline V gene sequence: CDR1 MNHNS, CDR2 SASEGT. CDR3 length: 15 amino acids. Losses at the gene ends were 2 bases for V and 1 base for J; bases not matched to a gene: 2. Here the CDR3 DNA reads TGTGCCAGCAGTGAAAGACAGGGTGCCAAAAACATTCAGTACTTC. This gives the protein CASSERQGAKNIQYF.

V and J are TRBV5-1 and TRBJ1-4; tentative D call: TRBD1 (5 bases). This CDR3 region has 16 residues. V dropped 1 base and J dropped 8 bases, with 18 bases sitting between them. Germline CDR1 is SGHRS and CDR2 is YFSETQ. The CDR3 nucleotides are TGCGCCAGCAGCTTGAATCCCCAGGGTGAAGGCGAAAAACTGTTTTTT. Its protein is CASSLNPQGEGEKLFF.

In its sample, this clonotype was seen a few times. J is TRBJ1-1 and V is TRBV6-5, with D unresolved. CDR1 and CDR2 (germline): MNHEY, SVGAGI. The CDR3 loop spans 13 amino acids. Trimming took off 4 bases at V and 1 base at J, with 7 bases between the two ends. DNA of the CDR3: TGTGCCAGCAGTTTCGCGAGGAACACTGAAGCTTTCTTT. Residues: CASSFARNTEAFF.

This clonotype was detected only a few times. The V gene is TRBV2, the J gene TRBJ2-5; no definite D call. CDR3 length: 13 amino acids. Looked up from germline, CDR1 is SNHLY and CDR2 is FYNNEI. V shed 4 bases and J shed 0 bases, with 6 bases lying between them. CDR3 sequence: CASSGRNQETQYF. DNA of the CDR3: TGTGCCAGCAGTGGGCGGAACCAAGAGACCCAGTACTTC.

The V gene is TRBV5-1, the J gene TRBJ1-4; D call uncertain. This CDR3 has 14 amino acids. Germline V CDR1 and CDR2: SGHRS, YFSETQ. V gave up 0 bases and J gave up 8 bases, with 11 bases separating them. The CDR3 loop reads CASSLGLVREKLFF. The CDR3 region has the DNA TGCGCCAGCAGCTTGGGCTTGGTGCGGGAAAAACTGTTTTTT.